A single sample gave rise to the 29 T cell receptor beta chains below, sequenced in a study of cytomegalovirus exposure and HLA in healthy donors (dated 2017 in TCRdb). The method behind the library was the immunoSEQ multiplex PCR assay. For the multiplex PCR, a mixture combining 60 forward primers for TCR Vbeta segments and 13 reverse primers for TCR Jbeta segments was used. Sourced from immuneACCESS, this table was stored by TCRdb with only in-frame sequences that have V and J called. A share of the clones is absent; for the studies checked, an unresolved V gene accounts for under half, and the remainder has no known explanation. This sample lists a few hundred thousand clones; approximately 82% were detected once. In total, the top ten clones hold roughly a tenth of the sample. The sequenced sample was PBMCs. Every receptor here comes from a woman between 45 and 65 years old in good health and CMV-seropositive.

J is TRBJ2-7 and V is TRBV4-2; 7 bases align to TRBD2. With 0 bases clipped from V and 0 bases from J, the junction kept 5 bases outside the gene matches. The CDR3 covers 16 residues. Germline V gene lookup returns CDR1 LGHNA and CDR2 YNFKEQ. CDR3 sequence: CASSQDLGGSSYEQYF. DNA for the CDR3: TGTGCCAGCAGCCAAGATCTGGGGGGGTCCTCCTACGAGCAGTACTTC.

This rearrangement joins TRBV15 to TRBJ2-5, with 7 bases fitting TRBD1. Germline V gene sequence: CDR1 LNHNV, CDR2 YYDKDF (reference sequence). J gave up 4 bases and V 0 bases, and 11 bases lay outside the gene matches. The CDR3 totals 17 residues. The CDR3 DNA follows: TGTGCCACCAGCAGAGATCGGAGTCAGGGGGTGGGAGAGACCCAGTACTTC. Protein sequence: CATSRDRSQGVGETQYF. Based on the CDR3 plus reference TRBV15 and TRBJ2-5, the full variable domain is DAMVIQNPRYQVTQFGKPVTLSCSQTLNHNVMYWYQQKSSQAPKLLFHYYDKDFNNEADTPDNFQSRRPNTSFCFLDIRSPGLGDTAMYLCATSRDRSQGVGETQYFGPGTRLLVL.

This clone was detected a few times. The chain recombines TRBV5-4 with TRBJ2-5; 13 bases align to TRBD2. J lost 4 bases, V lost 4 bases, and 7 bases had no gene match. The CDR3 sequence is 16 residues long. Germline V gene sequence: CDR1 SGHNT, CDR2 YYREEE (reference sequence). The CDR3 bases are TGTGCCAGCAGCCAGCCGGGGACTAGCGGGGCAGAGACCCAGTACTTC. It encodes CASSQPGTSGAETQYF.

V and J are TRBV4-1 and TRBJ2-1; 9 bases agree with TRBD2. CDR3 length: 20 amino acids. CDR1 is MGHRA, CDR2 YSYEKL, per germline. With V trimmed by 2 bases and J by 5 bases, 19 bases remained unmatched. CDR3 nucleotide sequence: TGCGCCAGCAGCCAAAGAGGTCCAGCGGGGGGCTACCCTTTCCACAATGAGCAGTTCTTC. It encodes CASSQRGPAGGYPFHNEQFF.

The chain employs TRBV18 and TRBJ2-3, with TRBD2 identical over 9 bases. The CDR3 spans 16 residues. After removal of 6 bases from V and 0 bases from J, the junction contained 7 bases not matched to a gene. Per germline, CDR1 KGHSH and CDR2 LQKENI. The CDR3 protein is CASSYSGGGSTDTQYF. In DNA, the CDR3 is TGTGCCAGCTCGTATAGCGGGGGCGGTAGCACAGATACGCAGTATTTT.

The V call is TRBV7-3, the J call TRBJ2-7; TRBD2 matches at 9 bases. The V segment lost 2 bases and the J segment 2 bases; nucleotides outside the gene matches: 7. Germline loops: CDR1 SGHTA, CDR2 FQGTGA. This CDR3 is built from 16 residues. The CDR3 reads CASSLGRAGGTYEQYF. DNA for the CDR3: TGTGCCAGCAGCTTAGGAAGAGCGGGGGGCACCTACGAGCAGTACTTC.

The chain couples TRBV28 to TRBJ1-5, with D tentatively TRBD1 (6 bases). There are 15 residues in the CDR3. V lost 5 bases and J 3 bases, leaving 14 bases between the germline ends. Looked up from germline, CDR1 is MDHEN and CDR2 is SYDVKM. The CDR3 region has the DNA TGTGCCAGCAGTACCACAGGGCCATCCAATCAGCCCCAGCATTTT. This codes for CASSTTGPSNQPQHF. Full variable domain (missing parts from reference TRBV28 and TRBJ1-5): DVKVTQSSRYLVKRTGEKVFLECVQDMDHENMFWYRQDPGLGLRLIYFSYDVKMKEKGDIPEGYSVSREKKERFSLILESASTNQTSMYLCASSTTGPSNQPQHFGDGTRLSIL.

This chain connects TRBV7-8 to TRBJ2-5, with D tentatively TRBD1 (5 bases). Germline-derived CDR1 and CDR2 are SGHVS and FQNEAQ. V was pared by 2 bases and J by 2 bases, with 15 bases between. CDR3 size: 16 residues. Here the CDR3 DNA reads TGTGCCAGCAGCTTAAAAGTGGCCAGGGCGCAAGAGACCCAGTACTTC. Translating gives CASSLKVARAQETQYF.

This chain joins TRBV27 and TRBJ2-6; a weak D match, TRBD1 (6 bases). The CDR3 totals 16 residues. The V end was cut by 5 bases, the J end by 7 bases, with 18 bases between. Germline V CDR1 and CDR2: MNHEY, SMNVEV (reference sequence). The CDR3 DNA follows: TGTGCCAGCAGTCCCCTTGACAGGTCTCGAGCCAACGTCCTGACTTTC. Its protein product is CASSPLDRSRANVLTF.

V usage is TRBV19 and J usage is TRBJ2-5; D might be TRBD1 (5 bases). Germline CDR1 LNHDA, CDR2 SQIVND (reference sequence). Trimming pared 6 bases from V and 2 bases from J, leaving 10 bases between. The CDR3 loop spans 13 amino acids. Here the CDR3 reads CASRRDRQETQYF. The CDR3 DNA sequence: TGTGCCAGTAGGCGAGACAGACAAGAGACCCAGTACTTC.

The rearrangement uses TRBV7-6 and TRBJ2-6, with 10 bases matching TRBD1. V shed 5 bases and J 2 bases; nucleotides not matched to a gene: 12. This CDR3 has 19 amino acids. CDR1 is SGHVS and CDR2 is FNYEAQ in the germline V gene. CDR3 nucleotide sequence: TGTGCCAGCAGCCCTAGACAGGGGGCGACCATCCCTGGGGCCAACGTCCTGACTTTC. This codes for CASSPRQGATIPGANVLTF. Filled out from reference TRBV7-6 and TRBJ2-6, the complete variable domain reads GAGVSQSPRYKVTKRGQDVALRCDPISGHVSLYWYRQALGQGPEFLTYFNYEAQQDKSGLPNDRFSAERPEGSISTLTIQRTEQRDSAMYRCASSPRQGATIPGANVLTFGAGSRLTVL.

This clone was seen a single time. This chain uses TRBV6-1 with TRBJ1-2, with D unclear. Germline CDR1 and CDR2: MNHNS and SASEGT. The CDR3 runs to 13 residues. With 3 bases removed from V and 8 bases from J, the gap between germline ends came to 13 bases. CDR3 in DNA: TGTGCCAGCAGTGATCTAGTGAGTAGAGGCTACACCTTC. This translates into CASSDLVSRGYTF.

The chain joins TRBV5-4 to TRBJ1-1, with a tentative D call TRBD1 (5 bases). V shed 1 base and J shed 1 base, with 11 bases lying between them. The CDR3 is 15 residues long. Per germline, CDR1 SGHNT and CDR2 YYREEE (reference sequence). CDR3 nucleotide sequence: TGTGCCAGCAGCTTGCCCAGGGTTTCGAACACTGAAGCTTTCTTT. The encoded protein is CASSLPRVSNTEAFF.

Written as DNA, the CDR3 is TGTGCCAGTACCCCCCGGGACAGACTCAATCAGCCCCAGCATTTT. Its translation is CASTPRDRLNQPQHF. This chain joins TRBV19 and TRBJ1-5; TRBD1 matches at 7 bases. CDR3 size: 15 residues. Trimming took 7 bases from V and 3 from J; bases not matched to a gene: 9. Germline V gives CDR1 LNHDA, CDR2 SQIVND (reference sequence).

The chain is built from TRBV5-1 and TRBJ2-5; tentative D call: TRBD1 (5 bases). Trimming stripped 3 bases from V and 2 bases from J, with 11 bases between. This CDR3 is built from 14 residues. Germline values: CDR1 SGHRS, CDR2 YFSETQ. CDR3 in amino acids: CASSYTGYQETQYF. For the CDR3, the DNA is TGCGCCAGCAGCTATACAGGTTATCAAGAGACCCAGTACTTC. The full variable domain, in which reference TRBV5-1 and TRBJ2-5 provide the parts outside the CDR3, is KAGVTQTPRYLIKTRGQQVTLSCSPISGHRSVSWYQQTPGQGLQFLFEYFSETQRNKGNFPGRFSGRQFSNSRSEMNVSTLELGDSALYLCASSYTGYQETQYFGPGTRLLVL.

The chain is built from TRBV28 and TRBJ2-7; tentatively, D is TRBD1 (6 bases). This CDR3 is built from 15 residues. Germline lookup yields CDR1 MDHEN and CDR2 SYDVKM. The V and J ends lost 8 bases and 0 bases respectively, with 17 bases between them. This chain's CDR3 is CASLPGHKSSYEQYF. The CDR3 region has the DNA TGTGCCAGCCTACCGGGACACAAGAGCTCCTACGAGCAGTACTTC.

The chain joins TRBV5-8 to TRBJ2-7; TRBD1 might be the D (5 bases). There are 14 residues in the CDR3. Trimming pared 2 bases from V and 3 bases from J, leaving 12 bases between. The germline V gene has CDR1 SGHTS and CDR2 YDEGEE. The CDR3 reads CASSLGSRDYEQYF. For the CDR3, the DNA is TGTGCCAGCAGCTTAGGATCCAGGGACTACGAGCAGTACTTC.

The chain combines TRBV5-1 with TRBJ2-2, with 9 positions matching TRBD2. J was trimmed by 6 bases and V by 4 bases; bases with no gene match: 13. The CDR3 consists of 17 residues. Germline V gives CDR1 SGHRS, CDR2 YFSETQ. This CDR3 reads CASSRASGARRAGELFF. CDR3 nucleotide sequence: TGCGCCAGCAGCCGGGCTAGCGGGGCCCGGAGGGCCGGGGAGCTGTTTTTT.

The J gene is TRBJ1-1, the V gene TRBV7-8, with 8 bases matching TRBD1. Germline loops: CDR1 SGHVS, CDR2 FQNEAQ. Trimming removed 5 bases from V and 4 bases from J; junction bases left unmatched: 6. CDR3 size: 14 residues. DNA for the CDR3: TGTGCCAGCAGCGAAGGACAGGGTGTCACTGAAGCTTTCTTT. Amino acids: CASSEGQGVTEAFF.

V gene TRBV6-1 combines with J gene TRBJ2-7; a weak D match, TRBD1 (5 bases). The V and J ends lost 6 bases and 0 bases respectively, with 12 bases between them. Germline V gene lookup returns CDR1 MNHNS and CDR2 SASEGT. The CDR3 contains 14 residues. In DNA, the CDR3 is TGTGCCAGCAGCACACAGGAGAACTCCTACGAGCAGTACTTC. Protein sequence: CASSTQENSYEQYF.

V usage is TRBV5-1 and J usage is TRBJ1-2; 7 positions match TRBD1. V lost 2 bases and J lost 3; bases outside the gene matches: 4. This CDR3 spans 14 amino acids. In germline, CDR1 is SGHRS, CDR2 YFSETQ. The CDR3 loop reads CASSFLDRDYGYTF. CDR3 coding DNA: TGCGCCAGCAGCTTCCTCGACAGGGACTATGGCTACACCTTC.

The chain has TRBV7-8 and TRBJ2-7; 9 bases are shared with TRBD1. Trimming removed 6 bases from V and 4 bases from J; junction bases left unmatched: 16. From germline, CDR1 is SGHVS and CDR2 FQNEAQ. CDR3 length: 17 amino acids. The CDR3 DNA is TGTGCCAGCAGTAAAACAGGGGGCGCGGTCTCTGTTTACGAGCAGTACTTC. Translated, it gives CASSKTGGAVSVYEQYF.

The chain recombines TRBV7-2 with TRBJ2-3; 7 nucleotides align to TRBD2. J was trimmed by 1 base and V by 2 bases; bases with no gene match: 9. The CDR3 loop spans 17 amino acids. The germline gives CDR1 SGHTA, CDR2 FQGNSA. The CDR3 DNA is TGTGCCAGCAGCTTATATGCCAGCGGGGATGGCACAGATACGCAGTATTTT. Its translation is CASSLYASGDGTDTQYF.

The chain combines TRBV1 with TRBJ1-5; the D call of TRBD1 is as the table states it, not checked on the DNA. TRBV1 is a listed pseudogene. The CDR3 consists of 18 residues. The CDR3 sequence: CTSSPRTGDYDSNQPQHF. CDR3 sequence (DNA): TGCACCAGCAGCCCCCGGACAGGAGATTACGATAGCAATCAGCCCCAGCATTTT.

A single count supports this clone. The chain combines TRBV7-9 with TRBJ1-1; TRBD1 is a possible D gene (6 bases). V gave up 5 bases and J gave up 1 base, with 14 bases separating them. Germline V lookup: CDR1 SEHNR, CDR2 FQNEAQ (reference sequence). The CDR3 is made up of 15 amino acids. CDR3 in DNA: TGTGCCAGCAGCACGAACCGGGACAAGAACACTGAAGCTTTCTTT. Encoded protein: CASSTNRDKNTEAFF.

V and J are TRBV4-2 and TRBJ2-5, with 9 bases matching TRBD2. The CDR3 has 18 residues. CDR1 is LGHNA, CDR2 YNFKEQ, per germline. The J segment lost 5 bases and the V segment lost 0 bases, leaving 13 bases of the junction unmatched. Written as DNA, the CDR3 is TGTGCCAGCAGCCAAGATAGGGTTGAAGCGGGGGGCTGGGAGACCCAGTACTTC. Translating gives CASSQDRVEAGGWETQYF.

J is TRBJ1-6 and V is TRBV9; 10 nucleotides line up with TRBD1. V was pared by 0 bases and J by 11 bases, with 8 bases of the junction left unmatched. Germline CDR1 and CDR2: SGDLS and YYNGEE. The CDR3 is 16 amino acids. The CDR3 nucleotides read TGTGCCAGCAGCGTAGGGGACAGGGGTACGTCTGCACCCCTCCACTTT. Residues: CASSVGDRGTSAPLHF.

V usage is TRBV7-8 and J usage is TRBJ2-7, with 9 bases matching TRBD2. CDR3 size: 16 residues. V shed 2 bases and J 4 bases; nucleotides not matched to a gene: 9. Germline V gene lookup returns CDR1 SGHVS and CDR2 FQNEAQ. The CDR3 coding sequence is TGTGCCAGCAGCTTACCGAGAGCGGGGGGCTTTTACGAGCAGTACTTC. Its translation: CASSLPRAGGFYEQYF.

This clone has a single count. The chain joins TRBV5-4 to TRBJ1-2; D ambiguous. The germline CDR1 and CDR2 sequences are SGHNT and YYREEE (reference sequence). V was trimmed by 6 bases and J by 0 bases, leaving 15 bases between them. The CDR3 consists of 15 residues. The CDR3 nucleotides are TGTGCCAGCACCCAAGGCGGTATAGCTAACTATGGCTACACCTTC. Translating it yields CASTQGGIANYGYTF.